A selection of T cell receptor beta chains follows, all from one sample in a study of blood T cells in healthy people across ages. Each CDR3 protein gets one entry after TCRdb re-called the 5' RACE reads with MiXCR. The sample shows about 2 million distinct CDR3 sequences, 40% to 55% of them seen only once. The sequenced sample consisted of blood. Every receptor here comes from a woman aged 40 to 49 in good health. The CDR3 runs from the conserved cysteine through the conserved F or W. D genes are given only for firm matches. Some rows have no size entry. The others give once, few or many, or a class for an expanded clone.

CDR3 protein: CASSLGNGLNTEAFF
CDR3 DNA: TGTGCCAGCAGCTTAGGAAACGGCTTGAACACTGAAGCTTTCTTT
J gene: TRBJ1-1
clone size: .
V gene: TRBV7-6
D gene: .

CDR3 protein: CASSVGVRGGDGYTF
CDR3 DNA: TGTGCCAGCAGCGTAGGGGTAAGAGGAGGGGATGGCTACACCTTC
J gene: TRBJ1-2
clone size: .
V gene: TRBV9
D gene: .

CDR3 protein: CASSLPDLGVAGLKETQYF
CDR3 DNA: TGTGCCAGCAGCTTACCCGATTTGGGGGTAGCGGGGCTTAAAGAGACCCAGTACTTC
J gene: TRBJ2-5
clone size: few
V gene: TRBV7-3
D gene: TRBD2

CDR3 protein: CASSRSHGADYGYTF
CDR3 DNA: TGTGCCAGCAGTAGATCACATGGGGCTGACTATGGCTACACCTTC
J gene: TRBJ1-2
clone size: .
V gene: TRBV6-5
D gene: .

CDR3 protein: CASRGSKETQYF
CDR3 DNA: TGTGCCAGCCGGGGGTCCAAAGAGACCCAGTACTTC
J gene: TRBJ2-5
clone size: .
V gene: TRBV6-6
D gene: .

CDR3 protein: CASSQLGVTEAFF
CDR3 DNA: TGTGCCAGCAGCCAATTGGGAGTCACTGAAGCTTTCTTT
J gene: TRBJ1-1
clone size: .
V gene: TRBV14
D gene: .

CDR3 protein: CASSWASGLPRETQYF
CDR3 DNA: TGTGCCAGCAGTTGGGCTAGCGGGCTACCAAGAGAGACCCAGTACTTC
J gene: TRBJ2-5
clone size: few
V gene: TRBV6-2/TRBV6-3
D gene: TRBD2

CDR3 protein: CATSRETGYGQETQYF
CDR3 DNA: TGTGCCACCAGCAGAGAGACGGGGTATGGGCAAGAGACCCAGTACTTC
J gene: TRBJ2-5
clone size: .
V gene: TRBV15
D gene: .

CDR3 protein: CSASPRAFTDTQYF
CDR3 DNA: TGCAGTGCTAGTCCCAGGGCCTTCACAGATACGCAGTATTTT
J gene: TRBJ2-3
clone size: .
V gene: TRBV20-1
D gene: .

CDR3 protein: CASSQGGAGANYGYTF
CDR3 DNA: TGCGCCAGCAGCCAAGGAGGGGCAGGCGCTAACTATGGCTACACCTTC
J gene: TRBJ1-2
clone size: .
V gene: TRBV4-1
D gene: .

CDR3 protein: CASSLSGRTNYGYTF
CDR3 DNA: TGTGCCAGCAGTTTATCCGGCAGGACTAACTATGGCTACACCTTC
J gene: TRBJ1-2
clone size: few
V gene: TRBV27
D gene: .

CDR3 protein: CASSPPGTDSYEQYF
CDR3 DNA: TGTGCCAGCTCACCACCGGGGACAGACTCCTACGAGCAGTACTTC
J gene: TRBJ2-7
clone size: .
V gene: TRBV18
D gene: TRBD1

CDR3 protein: CASSAQGRGGYTF
CDR3 DNA: TGTGCCAGCAGCGCACAGGGGCGGGGTGGCTACACCTTC
J gene: TRBJ1-2
clone size: .
V gene: TRBV5-6
D gene: TRBD1

CDR3 protein: CASSSRAGTGNYEQYF
CDR3 DNA: TGTGCCAGCAGCTCAAGGGCCGGGACAGGAAATTACGAGCAGTACTTC
J gene: TRBJ2-7
clone size: .
V gene: TRBV7-2
D gene: TRBD1

CDR3 protein: CASSPELAGGRMQYF
CDR3 DNA: TGCGCCAGCAGCCCTGAGTTAGCGGGGGGGCGGATGCAGTATTTT
J gene: TRBJ2-3
clone size: few
V gene: TRBV4-1
D gene: TRBD2

CDR3 protein: CASSPGLELREYF
CDR3 DNA: TGTGCCAGCAGCCCCGGTCTAGAGCTCCGCGAGTACTTC
J gene: TRBJ2-5
clone size: .
V gene: TRBV11-1
D gene: .

CDR3 protein: CASSVEETGEETQYF
CDR3 DNA: TGTGCCAGCAGCGTAGAGGAGACAGGGGAAGAGACCCAGTACTTC
J gene: TRBJ2-5
clone size: few
V gene: TRBV9
D gene: TRBD1

CDR3 protein: CASRSTGIDSPLHF
CDR3 DNA: TGTGCCAGCAGGTCGACAGGGATCGACTCACCCCTCCACTTT
J gene: TRBJ1-6
clone size: .
V gene: TRBV25-1
D gene: TRBD1

CDR3 protein: CASIQAGGLSYEQYF
CDR3 DNA: TGTGCCAGCATTCAAGCGGGGGGCCTCTCCTACGAGCAGTACTTC
J gene: TRBJ2-7
clone size: .
V gene: TRBV6-2/TRBV6-3
D gene: TRBD2

CDR3 protein: CATSTGVGSYEQYF
CDR3 DNA: TGTGCCACCAGTACCGGGGTAGGGTCCTACGAGCAGTACTTC
J gene: TRBJ2-7
clone size: .
V gene: TRBV24-1
D gene: .